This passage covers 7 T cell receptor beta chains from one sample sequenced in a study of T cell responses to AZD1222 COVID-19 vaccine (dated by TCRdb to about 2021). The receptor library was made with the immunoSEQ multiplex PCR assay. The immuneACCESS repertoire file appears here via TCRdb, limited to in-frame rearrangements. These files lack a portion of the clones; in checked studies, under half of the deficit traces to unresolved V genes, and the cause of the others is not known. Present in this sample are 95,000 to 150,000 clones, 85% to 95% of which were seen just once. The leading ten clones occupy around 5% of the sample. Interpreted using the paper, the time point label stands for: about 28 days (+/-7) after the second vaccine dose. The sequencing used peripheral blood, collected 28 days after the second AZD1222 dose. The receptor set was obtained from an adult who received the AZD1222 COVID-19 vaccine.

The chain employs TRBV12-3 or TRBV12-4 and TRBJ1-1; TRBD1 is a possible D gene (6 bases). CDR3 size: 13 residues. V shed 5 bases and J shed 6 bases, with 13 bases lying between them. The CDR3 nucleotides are TGTGCCAGCAGTACCGACAGGAGCGCTGAAGCTTTCTTT. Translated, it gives CASSTDRSAEAFF.

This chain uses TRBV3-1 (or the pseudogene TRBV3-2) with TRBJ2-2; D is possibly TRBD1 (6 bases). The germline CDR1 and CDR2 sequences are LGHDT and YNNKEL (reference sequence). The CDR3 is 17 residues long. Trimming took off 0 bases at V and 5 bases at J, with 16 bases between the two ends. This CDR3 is CASSQDPGGGLTGELFF. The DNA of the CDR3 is TGTGCCAGCAGCCAAGATCCTGGGGGCGGGTTGACCGGGGAGCTGTTTTTT.

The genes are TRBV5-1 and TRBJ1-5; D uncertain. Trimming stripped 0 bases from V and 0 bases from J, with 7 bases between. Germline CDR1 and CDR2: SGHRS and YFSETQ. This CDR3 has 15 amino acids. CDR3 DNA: TGCGCCAGCAGCTTGGGTGTTTCTAGCAATCAGCCCCAGCATTTT. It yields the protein CASSLGVSSNQPQHF.

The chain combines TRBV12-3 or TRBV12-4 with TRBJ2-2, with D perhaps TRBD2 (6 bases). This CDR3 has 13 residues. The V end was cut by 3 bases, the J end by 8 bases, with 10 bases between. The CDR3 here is CASSFGSQGELFF. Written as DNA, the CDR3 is TGTGCCAGCAGTTTCGGGAGCCAGGGGGAGCTGTTTTTT.

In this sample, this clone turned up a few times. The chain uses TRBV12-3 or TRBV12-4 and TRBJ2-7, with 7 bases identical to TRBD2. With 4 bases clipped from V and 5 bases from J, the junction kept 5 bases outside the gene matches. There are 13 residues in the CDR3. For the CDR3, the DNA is TGTGCCAGCAGTTATAGCGGGTCCCACGAGCAGTACTTC. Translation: CASSYSGSHEQYF.

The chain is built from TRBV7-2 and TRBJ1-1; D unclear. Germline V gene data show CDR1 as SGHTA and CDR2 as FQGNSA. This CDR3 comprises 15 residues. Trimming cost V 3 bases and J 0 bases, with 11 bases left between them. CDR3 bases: TGTGCCAGCAGCTTGGACTGGGTCATGAACACTGAAGCTTTCTTT. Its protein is CASSLDWVMNTEAFF.

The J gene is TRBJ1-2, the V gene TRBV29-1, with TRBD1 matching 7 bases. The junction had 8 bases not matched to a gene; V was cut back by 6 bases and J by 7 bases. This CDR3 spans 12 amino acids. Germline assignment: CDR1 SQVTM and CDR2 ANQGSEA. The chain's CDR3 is CSVGQPDGGYTF. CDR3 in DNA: TGCAGCGTGGGACAGCCCGATGGTGGCTACACCTTC.